The source of this T cell receptor beta chain is a study of blood T cell repertoires in COVID-19. Seattle's enrolled individuals joined amid active infection and were then monitored longitudinally. The assay was immunoSEQ multiplex PCR, and TCRdb's table has in-frame clones only and misses some. The sample lists fewer than 350,000 clones; about nine tenths were seen once. This CDR3 is 14 amino acids long. CDR1 and CDR2 (germline): MDHEN, SYDVKM. The J segment lost 5 bases and the V segment lost 3 bases, leaving 6 bases of the junction unmatched. This TCR was sampled from a woman aged 60 to 75 with COVID-19, enrolled during active disease. Sequencing was done on a sample of peripheral blood. The chain combines TRBV28 with TRBJ1-2, with 7 bases identical to TRBD1. Written as DNA, the CDR3 is TGTGCCAGCAGTTTGGCGACAGGGACTTATGGCTACACCTTC. Translated: CASSLATGTYGYTF.